This record covers a single TCR beta chain. The sample is drawn from a study of blood T cell repertoires in COVID-19. Across the study: T cells, B-cell-depleted T cells, or PBMCs provided the cDNA or gDNA that served as material.

As originally analysed: Nucleated cell counts were estimated from reference gene primer amplification. The repertoire was sequenced with immunoSEQ multiplex PCR; TCRdb's copy has only in-frame clones and lacks some. The DNA gave D and trimming, while V, J and clone size come from that table. The top ten hold roughly 2.3% of the sample, which has approximately 280,000 clones, roughly 90% seen once. Germline CDR1 is SGHKS and CDR2 is YYEKEE (reference sequence). V lost 2 bases to trimming and J lost 0 bases, with 6 bases between them. The CDR3 runs to 13 residues. The receptor comes from a man aged 45-65 years with acute or convalescent COVID-19. Sequencing was carried out using peripheral blood. V and J are TRBV5-5 and TRBJ2-7; D may be TRBD2 (5 bases). CDR3 region: CASSFGNSYEQYF. The CDR3 DNA reads TGTGCCAGCAGCTTCGGGAACTCCTACGAGCAGTACTTC. Drawing the rest from reference TRBV5-5 and TRBJ2-7, the complete variable domain is DAGVTQSPTHLIKTRGQQVTLRCSPISGHKSVSWYQQVLGQGPQFIFQYYEKEERGRGNFPDRFSARQFPNYSSELNVNALLLGDSALYLCASSFGNSYEQYFGPGTRLTVT.